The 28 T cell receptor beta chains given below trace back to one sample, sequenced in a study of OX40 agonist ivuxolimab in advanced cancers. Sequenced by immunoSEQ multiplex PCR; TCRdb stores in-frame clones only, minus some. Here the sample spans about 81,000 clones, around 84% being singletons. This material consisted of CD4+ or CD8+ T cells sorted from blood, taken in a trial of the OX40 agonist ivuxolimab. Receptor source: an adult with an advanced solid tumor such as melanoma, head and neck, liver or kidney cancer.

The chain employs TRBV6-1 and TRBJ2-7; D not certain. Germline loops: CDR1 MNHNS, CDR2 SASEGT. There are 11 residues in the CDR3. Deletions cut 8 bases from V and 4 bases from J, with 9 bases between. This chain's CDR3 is CASLNLYEQYV. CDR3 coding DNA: TGTGCCAGCTTGAACCTATACGAGCAGTACGTC.

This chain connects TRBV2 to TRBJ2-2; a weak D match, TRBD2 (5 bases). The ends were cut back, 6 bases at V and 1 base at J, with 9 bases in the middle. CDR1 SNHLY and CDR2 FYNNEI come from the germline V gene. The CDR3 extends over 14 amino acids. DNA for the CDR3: TGTGCCAGCAGATGGACTCAGAACACCGGGGAGCTGTTTTTT. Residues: CASRWTQNTGELFF.

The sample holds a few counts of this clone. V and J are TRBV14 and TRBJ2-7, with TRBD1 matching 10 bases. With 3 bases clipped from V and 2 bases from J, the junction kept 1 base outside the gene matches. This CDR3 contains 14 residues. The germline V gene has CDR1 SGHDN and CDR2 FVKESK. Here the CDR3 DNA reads TGTGCCAGCAGCCACGGACAGGGGGCCTACGAGCAGTACTTC. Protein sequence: CASSHGQGAYEQYF. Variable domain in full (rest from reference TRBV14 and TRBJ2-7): EAGVTQFPSHSVIEKGQTVTLRCDPISGHDNLYWYRRVMGKEIKFLLHFVKESKQDESGMPNNRFLAERTGGTYSTLKVQPAELEDSGVYFCASSHGQGAYEQYFGPGTRLTVT.

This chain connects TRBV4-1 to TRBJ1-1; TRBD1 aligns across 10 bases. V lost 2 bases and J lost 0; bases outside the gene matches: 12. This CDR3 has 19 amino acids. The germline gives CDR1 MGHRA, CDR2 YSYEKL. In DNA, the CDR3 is TGCGCCAGCAGCCAACATTTTTACCGGGACAGGGGTTTGAACACTGAAGCTTTCTTT. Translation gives CASSQHFYRDRGLNTEAFF.

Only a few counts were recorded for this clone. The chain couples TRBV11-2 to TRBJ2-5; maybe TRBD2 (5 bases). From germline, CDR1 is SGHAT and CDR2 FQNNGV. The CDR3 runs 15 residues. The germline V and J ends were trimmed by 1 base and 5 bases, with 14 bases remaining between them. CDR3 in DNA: TGTGCCAGCAGCTTAGGCTCTAGCCTGGGGGAGACCCAGTACTTC. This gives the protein CASSLGSSLGETQYF.

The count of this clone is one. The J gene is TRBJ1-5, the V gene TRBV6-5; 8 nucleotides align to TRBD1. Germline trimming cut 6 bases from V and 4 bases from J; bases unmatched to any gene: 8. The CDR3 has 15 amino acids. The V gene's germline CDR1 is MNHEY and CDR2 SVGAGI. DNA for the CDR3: TGTGCCAGCAGAGTTACAGGGGGTGAGAATCAGCCCCAGCATTTT. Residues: CASRVTGGENQPQHF.

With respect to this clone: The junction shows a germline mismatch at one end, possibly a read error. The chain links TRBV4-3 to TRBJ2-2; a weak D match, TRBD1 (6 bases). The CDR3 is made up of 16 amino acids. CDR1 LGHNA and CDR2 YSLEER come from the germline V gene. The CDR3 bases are TGCGCCAGCGGCCATTACAGGGACGATAACACCGGGGAGCTGTTTTTT. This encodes CASGHYRDDNTGELFF.

The CDR3: CASSPRLAGGGGTEAFF. In DNA form, the CDR3 reads TGTGCCAGCTCACCACGTCTGGCTGGGGGGGGAGGGACTGAAGCTTTCTTT. V usage is TRBV18 and J usage is TRBJ1-1, with D perhaps TRBD1 (5 bases). V lost 1 base to trimming and J lost 5 bases, with 20 bases between them. From germline, CDR1 is KGHSH and CDR2 LQKENI. The CDR3 totals 17 residues.

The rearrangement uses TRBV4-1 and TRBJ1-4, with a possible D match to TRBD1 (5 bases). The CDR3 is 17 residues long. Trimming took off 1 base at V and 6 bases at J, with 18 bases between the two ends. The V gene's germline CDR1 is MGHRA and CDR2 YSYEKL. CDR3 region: CASSQVGPPGVDEKLFF. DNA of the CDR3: TGCGCCAGCAGCCAAGTGGGACCCCCCGGGGTAGATGAAAAACTGTTTTTT.

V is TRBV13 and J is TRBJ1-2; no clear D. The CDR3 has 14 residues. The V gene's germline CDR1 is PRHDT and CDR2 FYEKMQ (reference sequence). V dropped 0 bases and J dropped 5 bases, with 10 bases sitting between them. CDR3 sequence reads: CASSLGGRDYGYTF. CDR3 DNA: TGTGCCAGCAGCTTAGGAGGGAGAGATTATGGCTACACCTTC.

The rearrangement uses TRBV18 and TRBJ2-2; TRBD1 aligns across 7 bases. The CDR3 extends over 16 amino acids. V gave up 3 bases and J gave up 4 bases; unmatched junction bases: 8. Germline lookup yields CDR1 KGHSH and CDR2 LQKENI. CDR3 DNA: TGTGCCAGCTCACCTCTCTGGACAGGCGTCACCGGGGAGCTGTTTTTT. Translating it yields CASSPLWTGVTGELFF.

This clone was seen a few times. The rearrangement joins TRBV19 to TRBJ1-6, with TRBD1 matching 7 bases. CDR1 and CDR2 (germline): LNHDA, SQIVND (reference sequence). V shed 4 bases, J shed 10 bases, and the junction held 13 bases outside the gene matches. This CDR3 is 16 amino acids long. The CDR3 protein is CASSTGQLVRGSPLHF. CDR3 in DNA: TGTGCCAGTAGTACGGGACAGCTTGTCAGGGGGTCACCCCTCCACTTT.

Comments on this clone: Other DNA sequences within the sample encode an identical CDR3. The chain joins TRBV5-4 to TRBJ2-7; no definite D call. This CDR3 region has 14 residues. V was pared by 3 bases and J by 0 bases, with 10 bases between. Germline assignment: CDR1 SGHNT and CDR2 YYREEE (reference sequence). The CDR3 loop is CASSSLGSSYEQYF. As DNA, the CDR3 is TGTGCCAGCAGCTCACTCGGGTCCTCCTACGAGCAGTACTTC.

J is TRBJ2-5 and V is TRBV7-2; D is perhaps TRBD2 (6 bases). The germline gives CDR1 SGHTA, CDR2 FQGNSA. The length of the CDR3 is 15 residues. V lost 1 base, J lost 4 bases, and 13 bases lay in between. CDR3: CASSLEEGRVETQYF. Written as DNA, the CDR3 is TGTGCCAGCAGCTTAGAGGAGGGGCGCGTAGAGACCCAGTACTTC.

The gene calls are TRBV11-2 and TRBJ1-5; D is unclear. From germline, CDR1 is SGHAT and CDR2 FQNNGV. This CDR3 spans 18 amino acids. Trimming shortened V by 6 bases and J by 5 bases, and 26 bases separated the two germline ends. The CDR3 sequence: CASRTRSTTLVLDQPQHF. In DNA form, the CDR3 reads TGTGCCAGCAGAACAAGGTCCACCACCCTAGTTTTGGATCAGCCCCAGCATTTT.

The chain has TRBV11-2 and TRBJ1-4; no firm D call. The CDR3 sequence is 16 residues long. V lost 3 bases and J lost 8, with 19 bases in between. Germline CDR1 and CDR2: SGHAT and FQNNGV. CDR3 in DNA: TGTGCCAGCAGCTTGGGCCGACGCCGACGTAGGGAAAAACTGTTTTTT. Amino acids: CASSLGRRRRREKLFF.

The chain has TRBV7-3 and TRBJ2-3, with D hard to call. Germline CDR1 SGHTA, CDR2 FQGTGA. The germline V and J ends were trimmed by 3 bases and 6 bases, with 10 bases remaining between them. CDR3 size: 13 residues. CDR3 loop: CASSFWSSDTQYF. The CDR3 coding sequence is TGTGCCAGCAGCTTTTGGAGTTCCGATACGCAGTATTTT.

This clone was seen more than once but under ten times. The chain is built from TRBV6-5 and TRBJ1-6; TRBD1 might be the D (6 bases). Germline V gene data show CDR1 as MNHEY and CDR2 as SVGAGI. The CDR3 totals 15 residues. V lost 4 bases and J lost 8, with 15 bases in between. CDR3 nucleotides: TGTGCCAGCAGTTCCATGGACAGTCCGGATTCACCCCTCCACTTT. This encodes CASSSMDSPDSPLHF.

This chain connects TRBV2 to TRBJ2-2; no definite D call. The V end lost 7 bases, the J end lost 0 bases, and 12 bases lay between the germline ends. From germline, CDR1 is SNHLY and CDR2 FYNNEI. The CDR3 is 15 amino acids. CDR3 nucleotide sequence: TGTGCCAGCACCGCGAGAAGGACGAACACCGGGGAGCTGTTTTTT. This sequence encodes CASTARRTNTGELFF.

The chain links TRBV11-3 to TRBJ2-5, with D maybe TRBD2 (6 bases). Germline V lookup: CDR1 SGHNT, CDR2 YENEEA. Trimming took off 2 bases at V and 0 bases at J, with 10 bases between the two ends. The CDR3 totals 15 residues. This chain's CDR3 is CASSLLGGNQETQYF. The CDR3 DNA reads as TGTGCCAGCAGCTTACTAGGAGGGAACCAAGAGACCCAGTACTTC.

The CDR3 DNA sequence: TGCGCCAGCAGTCGTTGGTCGAACAGGGAGGGTAATGAAAAACTGTTTTTT. Amino acid sequence: CASSRWSNREGNEKLFF. The V gene is TRBV5-1, the J gene TRBJ1-4, with D perhaps TRBD1 (6 bases). CDR1 and CDR2 from the germline V gene are SGHRS and YFSETQ. The CDR3 spans 17 residues. V lost 5 bases and J lost 4, with 21 bases in between.

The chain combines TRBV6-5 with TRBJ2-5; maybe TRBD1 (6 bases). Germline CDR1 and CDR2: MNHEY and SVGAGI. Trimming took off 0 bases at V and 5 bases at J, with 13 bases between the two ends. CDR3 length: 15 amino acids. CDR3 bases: TGTGCCAGCAGTTACTCTTGGGGGCAGAGGGAGACCCAGTACTTC. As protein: CASSYSWGQRETQYF.

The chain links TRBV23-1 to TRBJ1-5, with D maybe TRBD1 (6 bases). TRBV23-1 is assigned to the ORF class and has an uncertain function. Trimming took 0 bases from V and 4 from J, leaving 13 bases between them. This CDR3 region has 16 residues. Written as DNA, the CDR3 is TGCGCCAGCAGTCAATCCTTAGGGAGGGGGAATCAGCCCCAGCATTTT. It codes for CASSQSLGRGNQPQHF.

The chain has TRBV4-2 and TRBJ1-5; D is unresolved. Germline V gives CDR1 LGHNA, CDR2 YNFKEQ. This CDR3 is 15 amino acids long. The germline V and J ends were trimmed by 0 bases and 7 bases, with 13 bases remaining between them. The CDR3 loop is CASSQERYPHQPQHF. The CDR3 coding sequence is TGTGCCAGCAGCCAAGAGAGGTACCCTCACCAGCCCCAGCATTTT.

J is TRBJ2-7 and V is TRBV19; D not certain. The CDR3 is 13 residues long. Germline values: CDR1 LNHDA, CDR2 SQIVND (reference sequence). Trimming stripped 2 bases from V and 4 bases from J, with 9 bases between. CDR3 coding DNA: TGTGCCAGTAGTATACAGACGGCTTACGAGCAGTACTTC. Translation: CASSIQTAYEQYF.

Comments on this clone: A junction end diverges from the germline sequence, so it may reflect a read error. In DNA form, the CDR3 reads TGTGCTAGCAGTATGGACGTGGGAAACATTCAGTACTTC. This encodes CASSMDVGNIQYF. The chain uses TRBV7-7 and TRBJ2-4; D not resolved. The germline V gene has CDR1 SSHAT and CDR2 FNYEAQ (reference sequence). The length of the CDR3 is 13 residues.

CDR3: CASSTVRSGGSDTQYF. Written as DNA, the CDR3 is TGTGCCAGCAGCACCGTCCGCAGCGGGGGTTCAGATACGCAGTATTTT. The chain uses TRBV9 and TRBJ2-3; 8 nucleotides align to TRBD2. This CDR3 is 16 amino acids long. Germline trimming cut 4 bases from V and 4 bases from J; bases unmatched to any gene: 11. From germline, CDR1 is SGDLS and CDR2 YYNGEE. Based on the CDR3 plus reference TRBV9 and TRBJ2-3, the full variable domain is DSGVTQTPKHLITATGQRVTLRCSPRSGDLSVYWYQQSLDQGLQFLIQYYNGEERAKGNILERFSAQQFPDLHSELNLSSLELGDSALYFCASSTVRSGGSDTQYFGPGTRLTVL.

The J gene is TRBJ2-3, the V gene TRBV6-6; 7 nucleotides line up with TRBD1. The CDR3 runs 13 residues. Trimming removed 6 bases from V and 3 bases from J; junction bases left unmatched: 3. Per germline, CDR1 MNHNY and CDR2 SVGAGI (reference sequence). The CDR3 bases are TGTGCCAGCAGATCACAGGGGACAGATACGCAGTATTTT. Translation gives CASRSQGTDTQYF.